This T cell receptor beta chain stems from a study of blood T cell repertoires in COVID-19. The junction had 8 bases not matched to a gene; V was cut back by 6 bases and J by 7 bases. CDR3 size: 14 residues. Looked up from germline, CDR1 is SNHLY and CDR2 is FYNNEI. Only in-frame clones appear in the TCRdb table, and some are missing; sequencing was by immunoSEQ multiplex PCR. The sample consists of approximately 390,000 clones, approximately 87% of them appearing once. Enrollment of patients from Seattle took place during active infection, with longitudinal follow-up. The sequenced sample consisted of peripheral blood. This TCR was recovered from a woman in her fifties or sixties with COVID-19, enrolled during active disease. The chain employs TRBV2 and TRBJ1-4, with 7 positions matching TRBD1. Here the CDR3 DNA reads TGTGCCAGCAGCGGGGACAGAAAAAGTGAAAAACTGTTTTTT. This gives the protein CASSGDRKSEKLFF.